Below, one T cell receptor beta chain is given with its context. As yet, its antigen is unknown. Looked up from germline, CDR1 is MRHNA and CDR2 is SNTAGT. This CDR3 comprises 14 residues. To make TCR beta libraries, researchers used iRepertoire HTBI primers and Arm-PCR of CDR3 regions. TCRdb analysed the multiplex PCR reads with MiXCR anew, one entry per CDR3 protein. The data contain about 470,000 distinct CDR3 sequences, roughly 16% of them singletons. Time point in this sample: newly diagnosed GD, antithyroid drugs for less than 3 months. The TCR library used RNA extracted from PBMCs. The source of the sample is a study of regulatory T cells in long-lasting Graves disease. General observations from the study: Those with persistent Graves' had less TCR diversity than newly diagnosed patients. Researchers reported studying only peripheral blood, not thyroid tissue.

These same records also appear under a second study, on T cells in Graves' hyperthyroidism and ophthalmopathy. As that report states: First-round RT-PCR of the TCR CDR3 relied on the HTBI primer set. Separation of ophthalmopathy from stable hyperthyroidism was achieved by a 13 V-J model.

The chain links TRBV6-4 to TRBJ2-1, with a weak D call TRBD2 (7 bases). The J call is uncertain, as TRBJ2-5 better fits the DNA end. The TCR was taken from a man in his forties with Graves disease. Material: peripheral blood mononuclear cells (PBMCs), obtained at new diagnosis, from a patient treated with antithyroid drugs. The CDR3 nucleotides are TGTGCCAGCAGGCCTACAGGGAGGGAAGAGACCCAGTACTTC. The encoded protein is CASRPTGREETQYF.